The 29 T cell receptor beta chains in this list originate from one sample, sequenced in a study of blood T cell repertoires in COVID-19. Assay used: immunoSEQ multiplex PCR; TCRdb lists only in-frame clones, some missing. The sample consists of more than 150,000 clones, approximately 86% of them appearing once. Sequenced input: peripheral blood. Receptors were obtained from a middle-aged man with active or convalescent COVID-19.

The chain links TRBV28 to TRBJ1-2; no firm D call. CDR1 MDHEN and CDR2 SYDVKM come from the germline V gene. This CDR3 contains 11 residues. V was cut by 5 bases and J by 4 bases, with 5 bases left in between. Here the CDR3 reads CASSGSYGYTF. The CDR3 region has the DNA TGTGCCAGCAGTGGCTCCTATGGCTACACCTTC.

The chain is built from TRBV7-3 and TRBJ2-3; 13 bases line up with TRBD2. Trimming took 3 bases from V and 4 from J; bases not matched to a gene: 4. The V gene's germline CDR1 is SGHTA and CDR2 FQGTGA. The CDR3 has 16 amino acids. CDR3 nucleotide sequence: TGTGCCAGCAGCTTCACTAGCGGGGGGGCCGCAGATACGCAGTATTTT. Encoded protein: CASSFTSGGAADTQYF.

The V call is TRBV4-2, the J call TRBJ1-1; 9 nucleotides align to TRBD1. The germline V gene has CDR1 LGHNA and CDR2 YNFKEQ. Trimming cost V 1 base and J 2 bases; bases outside gene matches: 2. This CDR3 is built from 15 residues. The CDR3 DNA sequence: TGTGCCAGCAGCCAAGTGGGACAGGGCAACACTGAAGCTTTCTTT. The encoded protein is CASSQVGQGNTEAFF.

The chain combines TRBV28 with TRBJ1-6; TRBD1 matches 8 bases. The germline CDR1 and CDR2 sequences are MDHEN and SYDVKM. Trimming took 5 bases from V and 8 from J; bases not matched to a gene: 5. CDR3 size: 14 residues. CDR3 coding DNA: TGTGCCAGCAGTCCATCGACAGGGGATTCACCCCTCCACTTT. Its translation: CASSPSTGDSPLHF.

The chain combines TRBV5-1 with TRBJ1-1; maybe TRBD1 (5 bases). The CDR3 totals 16 residues. Germline V gives CDR1 SGHRS, CDR2 YFSETQ. V gave up 5 bases and J gave up 4 bases, with 21 bases separating them. CDR3 amino acids: CASRVDVLGPGTEAFF. The CDR3 nucleotides are TGCGCCAGCAGGGTAGACGTCCTGGGGCCTGGCACTGAAGCTTTCTTT.

The rearrangement links TRBV28 to TRBJ2-2, with D possibly being TRBD1 (6 bases). Germline values: CDR1 MDHEN, CDR2 SYDVKM. V was cut by 4 bases and J by 2 bases, with 20 bases left in between. The CDR3 is 18 amino acids. CDR3 sequence (DNA): TGTGCCAGCAGTTACCCCCAGGGGCCGCGATTTAACACCGGGGAGCTGTTTTTT. It specifies CASSYPQGPRFNTGELFF.

This rearrangement joins TRBV19 to TRBJ2-2; possibly TRBD2 for D (6 bases). V gave up 6 bases and J gave up 10 bases, with 12 bases separating them. The CDR3 spans 12 residues. In germline, CDR1 is LNHDA, CDR2 SQIVND (reference sequence). The CDR3: CASSQTSLELFF. CDR3 DNA: TGTGCCAGTAGCCAGACTAGTTTGGAGCTGTTTTTT.

V and J are TRBV5-6 and TRBJ1-5, with D possibly matching TRBD1 (5 bases). Between the trimmed V and J ends, which lost 6 bases and 7 bases, there was a span of 17 bases. This CDR3 is 14 amino acids long. Per germline, CDR1 SGHDT and CDR2 YYEEEE. Written as DNA, the CDR3 is TGTGCCAGCAAAAGTGCGGGGGGGGACCAGCCCCAGCATTTT. This translates into CASKSAGGDQPQHF.

The V and J genes are TRBV3-1 (or the pseudogene TRBV3-2) and TRBJ2-7; 8 bases line up with TRBD1. The ends lost 3 bases at V and 2 bases at J; junction bases unmatched: 12. Per germline, CDR1 LGHDT and CDR2 YNNKEL (reference sequence). This CDR3 has 17 residues. CDR3 sequence (DNA): TGTGCCAGCAGCCATCCCAAATGGGGACAGGCCACCTACGAGCAGTACTTC. Its translation: CASSHPKWGQATYEQYF.

The chain links TRBV11-3 to TRBJ2-3; 10 nucleotides align to TRBD1. CDR1 SGHNT and CDR2 YENEEA come from the germline V gene. The V segment lost 3 bases and the J segment 5 bases; nucleotides outside the gene matches: 5. CDR3 length: 15 amino acids. CDR3: CASSFRDRGRDTQYF. The CDR3 nucleotides read TGTGCCAGCAGCTTCCGGGACAGGGGACGAGATACGCAGTATTTT.

The rearrangement uses TRBV4-3 and TRBJ2-1; 7 bases fit TRBD1. From germline, CDR1 is LGHNA and CDR2 YSLEER. After removal of 6 bases from V and 9 bases from J, the junction contained 11 bases not matched to a gene. The CDR3 extends over 14 amino acids. The CDR3 spells CASRGTEGNGEQFF. DNA for the CDR3: TGCGCCAGCAGGGGGACAGAAGGTAATGGTGAGCAGTTCTTC.

This chain links TRBV19 with TRBJ1-4; 7 positions agree with TRBD1. Germline-derived CDR1 and CDR2 are LNHDA and SQIVND (reference sequence). The J segment lost 4 bases and the V segment lost 5 bases, leaving 4 bases of the junction unmatched. CDR3 size: 14 residues. In DNA form, the CDR3 reads TGTGCCAGTAGTGCTGGGACAGATAATGAAAAACTGTTTTTT. Translating it yields CASSAGTDNEKLFF.

Turning to this clone: Other DNA sequences in this specimen translate into the identical CDR3. This chain joins TRBV12-3 or TRBV12-4 and TRBJ2-5, with a weak D call TRBD2 (5 bases). The CDR3 length is 11 residues. Between the trimmed V and J ends, which lost 5 bases and 5 bases, there was a span of 6 bases. Here the CDR3 DNA reads TGTGCCAGCAGTCCGGGGGAGACCCAGTACTTC. Protein product: CASSPGETQYF.

This chain connects TRBV3-1 (or the pseudogene TRBV3-2) to TRBJ1-1; a possible D gene is TRBD1 (6 bases). The ends were cut back, 4 bases at V and 2 bases at J, with 17 bases in the middle. The CDR3 consists of 16 residues. Germline lookup yields CDR1 LGHDT and CDR2 YNNKEL (reference sequence). As DNA, the CDR3 is TGTGCCAGCAGCCTCCCGAGTCCGGGACATAACACTGAAGCTTTCTTT. The encoded protein is CASSLPSPGHNTEAFF.

The chain combines TRBV4-1 with TRBJ2-2; 8 bases are a match to TRBD1. The CDR3 spans 20 residues. The V gene end was trimmed by 0 bases and the J gene end by 5 bases; junction bases not matched to a gene: 17. Germline CDR1 and CDR2: MGHRA and YSYEKL. CDR3 sequence: CASSQDYSPSGQVLTGELFF. Here the CDR3 DNA reads TGCGCCAGCAGCCAAGATTATTCGCCCTCGGGACAGGTATTGACCGGGGAGCTGTTTTTT.

This chain links TRBV12-3 or TRBV12-4 with TRBJ1-5, with D unresolved. The CDR3 sequence is 13 residues long. The V end was cut by 4 bases, the J end by 11 bases, with 15 bases between. CDR3 nucleotides: TGTGCCAGCAGTTCCCTAACTCCGGAGGCCCAGCATTTT. Translating it yields CASSSLTPEAQHF.

The V gene is TRBV27, the J gene TRBJ2-5; 7 bases align to TRBD1. CDR3 size: 15 residues. The germline V gene has CDR1 MNHEY and CDR2 SMNVEV (reference sequence). The trim removed 5 bases at V and 0 bases at J, leaving 6 bases unmatched. The CDR3: CASSRTDRDQETQYF. The CDR3 DNA reads TGTGCCAGCAGTCGGACTGACAGGGACCAAGAGACCCAGTACTTC.

This clone appeared a single time. The chain employs TRBV14 and TRBJ2-1, with D perhaps TRBD2 (7 bases). Germline V lookup: CDR1 SGHDN, CDR2 FVKESK. This CDR3 region has 13 residues. The V and J ends lost 8 bases and 6 bases respectively, with 14 bases between them. CDR3 in amino acids: CASSGGPSNEQFF. CDR3 coding DNA: TGTGCCAGCTCCGGGGGGCCGAGCAATGAGCAGTTCTTC.

This clone turned up a few times. The chain links TRBV12-5 to TRBJ2-7; D is perhaps TRBD2 (5 bases). The CDR3 runs 14 residues. Per the germline V gene, CDR1 is LGHNT and CDR2 is FRNRAP. V shed 5 bases and J shed 3 bases, with 14 bases lying between them. The CDR3 here is CASGLMNDYYEQYF. DNA of the CDR3: TGTGCTAGTGGTCTGATGAATGACTACTACGAGCAGTACTTC.

This clone showed up just a few times. V is TRBV6-2 or TRBV6-3 and J is TRBJ2-7, with 9 bases fitting TRBD1. The germline gives CDR1 MNHEY, CDR2 SVGEGT. The CDR3 runs 14 residues. V lost 5 bases and J lost 6; bases outside the gene matches: 8. For the CDR3, the DNA is TGTGCCAGCAGTGATCGGGACAGGGCCCGCGAGCAGTACTTC. Its protein is CASSDRDRAREQYF.

The chain couples TRBV20-1 to TRBJ1-1; no clear D. The germline V gene has CDR1 DFQATT and CDR2 SNEGSKA (reference sequence). V was pared by 4 bases and J by 7 bases, with 10 bases between. This CDR3 has 11 amino acids. The CDR3 bases are TGCAGTGCTAAAGAGGGCTTTGAAGCTTTCTTT. It translates to CSAKEGFEAFF.

The chain employs TRBV28 and TRBJ1-1, with TRBD1 identical over 7 bases. The CDR3 loop spans 13 amino acids. V shed 5 bases, J shed 6 bases, and the junction held 6 bases outside the gene matches. Germline CDR1 is MDHEN and CDR2 is SYDVKM. CDR3 residues: CASSEGASSEAFF. As DNA, the CDR3 is TGTGCCAGCAGTGAGGGGGCTTCGTCTGAAGCTTTCTTT.

The CDR3 DNA reads as TGTGCCATCAGTGAGGGAGAAGCGTCGGCCTATGGCTACACCTTC. This encodes CAISEGEASAYGYTF. This chain joins TRBV10-3 and TRBJ1-2; D gene uncertain. Germline CDR1 ENHRY, CDR2 SYGVKD. V lost 2 bases to trimming and J lost 4 bases, with 14 bases between them. The CDR3 totals 15 residues.

The V gene is TRBV19, the J gene TRBJ1-3, with D uncertain. CDR1 and CDR2 (germline): LNHDA, SQIVND (reference sequence). The germline V and J ends were trimmed by 2 bases and 3 bases, with 5 bases remaining between them. The CDR3 spans 13 residues. CDR3 in DNA: TGTGCCAGTAGTATAAACATTGGAAACACCATATATTTT. Amino acid sequence: CASSINIGNTIYF. The whole variable domain, filled in from reference TRBV19 and TRBJ1-3, reads DGGITQSPKYLFRKEGQNVTLSCEQNLNHDAMYWYRQDPGQGLRLIYYSQIVNDFQKGDIAEGYSVSREKKESFPLTVTSAQKNPTAFYLCASSINIGNTIYFGEGSWLTVV.

The chain joins TRBV7-3 to TRBJ2-3, with 10 bases identical to TRBD2. This CDR3 has 17 residues. J gave up 1 base and V 4 bases, and 8 bases lay outside the gene matches. Looked up from germline, CDR1 is SGHTA and CDR2 is FQGTGA. CDR3 sequence (DNA): TGTGCCAGCAGCTCCCAGCGACTAGCGGGTGGCACAGATACGCAGTATTTT. It is translated as CASSSQRLAGGTDTQYF.

The V call is TRBV18, the J call TRBJ2-2; D perhaps matches TRBD1 (6 bases). The germline CDR1 and CDR2 sequences are KGHSH and LQKENI. CDR3 size: 15 residues. Trimming shortened V by 3 bases and J by 6 bases, and 14 bases separated the two germline ends. The CDR3 is CASSPAQGISGELFF. Here the CDR3 DNA reads TGTGCCAGCTCACCGGCTCAGGGGATATCCGGGGAGCTGTTTTTT.

V gene TRBV30 combines with J gene TRBJ2-3, with a possible D match to TRBD2 (6 bases). V was trimmed by 3 bases and J by 4 bases, leaving 17 bases between them. Germline V gene data show CDR1 as GTSNPN and CDR2 as SVGIG (reference sequence). This CDR3 region has 15 residues. This CDR3 is CAWRGLERWADTQYF. The DNA of the CDR3 is TGTGCCTGGAGGGGACTCGAGAGGTGGGCAGATACGCAGTATTTT.

Comments on this clone: The sample has other DNA sequences that encode this CDR3 too. The V gene is TRBV5-1, the J gene TRBJ2-3; D is possibly TRBD2 (5 bases). The V gene lost 2 bases and the J gene lost 0 bases, with 7 bases spanning the gap. Germline V gene data show CDR1 as SGHRS and CDR2 as YFSETQ. CDR3 length: 14 residues. The CDR3 here is CASSLAESTDTQYF. The CDR3 coding sequence is TGCGCCAGCAGCTTAGCGGAGAGCACAGATACGCAGTATTTT.

The gene calls are TRBV5-1 and TRBJ2-7, with TRBD2 identical over 11 bases. J gave up 5 bases and V 2 bases, and 6 bases lay outside the gene matches. Germline CDR1 SGHRS, CDR2 YFSETQ. The CDR3 covers 15 residues. The CDR3 loop is CASSLTSGGPHEQYF. In DNA, the CDR3 is TGCGCCAGCAGCTTAACTAGCGGGGGCCCCCACGAGCAGTACTTC.